The 17 T cell receptor beta chains below come from one sample, sequenced in a study of somatic mutations in cytotoxic T cells in rheumatoid arthritis. Assay: immunoSEQ multiplex PCR; the TCRdb copy retains only in-frame clones and omits some. The top ten hold about a sixth of the sample, which has 15,000 to 20,000 clones, roughly 86% seen once. Sequencing used CD8+ T cells sorted from blood. The receptor set was obtained from a woman between 45 and 65 years old with rheumatoid arthritis.

J is TRBJ2-5 and V is TRBV6-5; a weak D match, TRBD1 (6 bases). Germline V gives CDR1 MNHEY, CDR2 SVGAGI. Trimming stripped 0 bases from V and 2 bases from J, with 13 bases between. The CDR3 spans 16 residues. CDR3 DNA sequence: TGTGCCAGCAGTTACTCCCGGACAGCGGAACAAGAGACCCAGTACTTC. Its translation is CASSYSRTAEQETQYF.

This clone was observed a few times. The CDR3 region has the DNA TGTGCCAGCAGCTTAGCGTTGGCAGGGGGGAACTACGAGCAGTACTTC. It codes for CASSLALAGGNYEQYF. The chain has TRBV7-2 and TRBJ2-7; TRBD1 might be the D (7 bases). Trimming shortened V by 0 bases and J by 3 bases, and 15 bases separated the two germline ends. The CDR3 loop spans 16 amino acids. Germline lookup yields CDR1 SGHTA and CDR2 FQGNSA.

The rearrangement joins TRBV7-2 to TRBJ1-1; the D gene is possibly TRBD1 (5 bases). Deletions cut 0 bases from V and 4 bases from J, with 12 bases between. Looked up from germline, CDR1 is SGHTA and CDR2 is FQGNSA. The CDR3 is 15 amino acids. In DNA form, the CDR3 reads TGTGCCAGCAGCTTAGCGAAGGGGCTGAGCACTGAAGCTTTCTTT. As protein: CASSLAKGLSTEAFF. Full variable domain (outside the CDR3, taken from reference TRBV7-2 and TRBJ1-1): GAGVSQSPSNKVTEKGKDVELRCDPISGHTALYWYRQSLGQGLEFLIYFQGNSAPDKSGLPSDRFSAERTGGSVSTLTIQRTQQEDSAVYLCASSLAKGLSTEAFFGQGTRLTVV.

The V and J genes are TRBV9 and TRBJ1-1; 10 bases are a match to TRBD1. Germline V gene lookup returns CDR1 SGDLS and CDR2 YYNGEE. Losses at the gene ends were 3 bases for V and 11 bases for J; bases not matched to a gene: 4. The CDR3 consists of 12 residues. This CDR3 reads CASSGGQGGAFF. The CDR3 DNA is TGTGCCAGCAGCGGCGGACAGGGGGGCGCTTTCTTT.

This clone was recorded a few times. The chain employs TRBV6-1 and TRBJ1-6; no clear D. From germline, CDR1 is MNHNS and CDR2 SASEGT. V lost 2 bases to trimming and J lost 7 bases, with 6 bases between them. The CDR3 is 13 amino acids. CDR3 sequence reads: CASSERENSPLHF. The CDR3 region has the DNA TGTGCCAGCAGTGAAAGGGAGAATTCACCCCTCCACTTT.

The V gene is TRBV13, the J gene TRBJ2-7, with 9 bases identical to TRBD2. From germline, CDR1 is PRHDT and CDR2 FYEKMQ (reference sequence). The CDR3 extends over 16 amino acids. After removal of 5 bases from V and 3 bases from J, the junction contained 11 bases not matched to a gene. CDR3 nucleotides: TGTGCCAGCAGCCCCCTACATAGCGGGGGAGACTACGAGCAGTACTTC. This gives the protein CASSPLHSGGDYEQYF. The variable domain in full, with the rest retrieved from reference TRBV13 and TRBJ2-7, is AAGVIQSPRHLIKEKRETATLKCYPIPRHDTVYWYQQGPGQDPQFLISFYEKMQSDKGSIPDRFSAQQFSDYHSELNMSSLELGDSALYFCASSPLHSGGDYEQYFGPGTRLTVT.

V and J are TRBV5-4 and TRBJ2-7, with 7 nucleotides matching TRBD2. In germline, CDR1 is SGHNT, CDR2 YYREEE (reference sequence). The J segment lost 5 bases and the V segment lost 4 bases, leaving 15 bases of the junction unmatched. The CDR3 covers 16 residues. The CDR3 spells CASSPGGGSGENEQYF. CDR3 nucleotide sequence: TGTGCCAGCAGCCCGGGAGGCGGGAGCGGTGAAAACGAGCAGTACTTC.

The V call is TRBV27, the J call TRBJ2-1; D tentatively reads TRBD1 or TRBD2 (5 bases each). The CDR3 is made up of 16 amino acids. Germline CDR1 MNHEY, CDR2 SMNVEV (reference sequence). Trimming stripped 6 bases from V and 0 bases from J, with 15 bases between. In DNA form, the CDR3 reads TGTGCCAGCAGGCCAGGGACGCCGAGCTCCTACAATGAGCAGTTCTTC. Translated, it gives CASRPGTPSSYNEQFF.

The chain is built from TRBV6-5 and TRBJ2-7; D is perhaps TRBD1 (6 bases). This CDR3 has 15 amino acids. Looked up from germline, CDR1 is MNHEY and CDR2 is SVGAGI. The V end was cut by 5 bases, the J end by 5 bases, with 19 bases between. The CDR3 DNA follows: TGTGCCAGCAGTCCCTACAGGGAGAGGGTGGACGAGCAGTACTTC. Translation gives CASSPYRERVDEQYF.

This clone appeared a single time. This chain's CDR3 is CACGPVHEQYF. CDR3 sequence (DNA): TGTGCCTGTGGCCCCGTCCACGAGCAGTACTTC. The chain has TRBV30 and TRBJ2-7; D unresolved. Germline V gene data show CDR1 as GTSNPN and CDR2 as SVGIG (reference sequence). Trimming cost V 6 bases and J 5 bases, with 11 bases left between them. The CDR3 is 11 amino acids. Based on the CDR3 plus reference TRBV30 and TRBJ2-7, the full variable domain is SQTIHQWPATLVQPVGSPLSLECTVEGTSNPNLYWYRQAAGRGLQLLFYSVGIGQISSEVPQNLSASRPQDRQFILSSKKLLLSDSGFYLCACGPVHEQYFGPGTRLTVT.

This chain joins TRBV7-7 and TRBJ2-5; D might be TRBD2 (6 bases). The CDR3 consists of 15 residues. Trimming cost V 4 bases and J 1 base, with 13 bases left between them. CDR1 SSHAT and CDR2 FNYEAQ come from the germline V gene (reference sequence). The CDR3 DNA reads TGTGCCAGCAGCTCCCTGGAGGGGCCCCAAGAGACCCAGTACTTC. This codes for CASSSLEGPQETQYF.

The chain carries TRBV27 and TRBJ2-5; D gene unclear. The CDR3 sequence is 13 residues long. The ends were cut back, 3 bases at V and 1 base at J, with 6 bases in the middle. Germline CDR1 MNHEY, CDR2 SMNVEV (reference sequence). The CDR3 spells CASSFQPQETQYF. CDR3 nucleotide sequence: TGTGCCAGCAGTTTCCAGCCCCAAGAGACCCAGTACTTC.

This clone has only a few counts. The V gene is TRBV4-1, the J gene TRBJ2-2, with no clear D. Deletions cut 0 bases from V and 5 bases from J, with 4 bases between. The germline V gene has CDR1 MGHRA and CDR2 YSYEKL. The CDR3 has 13 amino acids. CDR3 protein: CASSQDGTGELFF. The DNA of the CDR3 is TGCGCCAGCAGCCAAGATGGGACCGGGGAGCTGTTTTTT.

The count of this clone is one. V gene TRBV9 combines with J gene TRBJ2-3, with TRBD2 identical over 8 bases. The CDR3 length is 15 residues. V trimming: 0 bases; J trimming: 2 bases; junction bases outside the gene matches: 2. The germline V gene encodes CDR1 SGDLS and CDR2 YYNGEE. CDR3 in DNA: TGTGCCAGCAGCGTAGCGGGAGGGATCACAGATACGCAGTATTTT. Its translation is CASSVAGGITDTQYF.

The gene calls are TRBV5-6 and TRBJ2-1, with 8 positions matching TRBD1. The CDR3 loop spans 16 amino acids. V gave up 1 base and J gave up 4 bases; unmatched junction bases: 7. Per the germline V gene, CDR1 is SGHDT and CDR2 is YYEEEE. The CDR3 loop reads CASSLLSGTGYNEQFF. CDR3 sequence (DNA): TGTGCCAGCAGCTTGCTCTCCGGGACAGGTTACAATGAGCAGTTCTTC.

The J gene is TRBJ1-2, the V gene TRBV6-4, with a weak D call TRBD1 (5 bases). Germline-derived CDR1 and CDR2 are MRHNA and SNTAGT. V was trimmed by 6 bases and J by 4 bases, leaving 15 bases between them. CDR3 length equals 14 residues. The CDR3: CASRPGQGLYGYTF. The CDR3 DNA is TGTGCCAGCAGACCGGGTCAGGGACTCTATGGCTACACCTTC.

V usage is TRBV9 and J usage is TRBJ2-1; TRBD2 might be the D (6 bases). The germline V and J ends were trimmed by 0 bases and 0 bases, with 10 bases remaining between them. This CDR3 spans 16 amino acids. Per the germline V gene, CDR1 is SGDLS and CDR2 is YYNGEE. The CDR3 sequence is CASSVGDGSSYNEQFF. In DNA form, the CDR3 reads TGTGCCAGCAGCGTAGGAGACGGGAGCTCCTACAATGAGCAGTTCTTC.